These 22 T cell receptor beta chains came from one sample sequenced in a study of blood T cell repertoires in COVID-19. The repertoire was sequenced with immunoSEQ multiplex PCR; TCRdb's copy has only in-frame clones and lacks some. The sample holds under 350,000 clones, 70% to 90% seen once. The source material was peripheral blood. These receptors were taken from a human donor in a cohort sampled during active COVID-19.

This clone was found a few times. This CDR3 is CASSLARGSPLHF. The CDR3 nucleotides are TGTGCCAGCAGTTTGGCTAGGGGTTCACCCCTCCACTTT. The V and J genes are TRBV6-5 and TRBJ1-6; possibly TRBD1 for D (5 bases). Trimming took 4 bases from V and 9 from J, leaving 10 bases between them. CDR3 length: 13 residues. Germline V lookup: CDR1 MNHEY, CDR2 SVGAGI.

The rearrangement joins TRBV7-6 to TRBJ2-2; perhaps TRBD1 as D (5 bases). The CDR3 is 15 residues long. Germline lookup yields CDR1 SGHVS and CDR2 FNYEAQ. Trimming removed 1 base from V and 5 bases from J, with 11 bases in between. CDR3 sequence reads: CASSLEAGSTGELFF. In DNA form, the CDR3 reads TGTGCCAGCAGCTTAGAAGCAGGGTCAACCGGGGAGCTGTTTTTT.

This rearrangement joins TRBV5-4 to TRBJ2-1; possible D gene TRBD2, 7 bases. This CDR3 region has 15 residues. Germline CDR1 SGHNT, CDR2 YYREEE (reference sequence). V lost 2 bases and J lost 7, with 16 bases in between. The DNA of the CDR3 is TGTGCCAGCAGCTTTGGGGGGGGGCAACGGAATGAGCAGTTCTTC. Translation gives CASSFGGGQRNEQFF.

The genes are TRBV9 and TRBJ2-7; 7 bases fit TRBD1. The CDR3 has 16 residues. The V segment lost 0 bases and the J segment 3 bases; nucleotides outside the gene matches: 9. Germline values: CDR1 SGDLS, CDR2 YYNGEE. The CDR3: CASSVVGDSPVYEQYF. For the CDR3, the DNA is TGTGCCAGCAGCGTAGTGGGGGACAGCCCGGTCTACGAGCAGTACTTC.

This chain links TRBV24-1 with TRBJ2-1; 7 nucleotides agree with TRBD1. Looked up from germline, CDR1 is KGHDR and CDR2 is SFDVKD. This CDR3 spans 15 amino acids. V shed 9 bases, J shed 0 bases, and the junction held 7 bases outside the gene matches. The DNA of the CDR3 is TGTGCCACCTCAAGTCGACAGGGCTCCTACAATGAGCAGTTCTTC. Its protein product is CATSSRQGSYNEQFF.

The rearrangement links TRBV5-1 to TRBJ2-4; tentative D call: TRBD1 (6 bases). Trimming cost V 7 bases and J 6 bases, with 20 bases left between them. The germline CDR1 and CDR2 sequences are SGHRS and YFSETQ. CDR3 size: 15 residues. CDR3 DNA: TGCGCCAGCGCTTTGTTTACAGGGAGAAGAAACATTCAGTACTTC. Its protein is CASALFTGRRNIQYF.

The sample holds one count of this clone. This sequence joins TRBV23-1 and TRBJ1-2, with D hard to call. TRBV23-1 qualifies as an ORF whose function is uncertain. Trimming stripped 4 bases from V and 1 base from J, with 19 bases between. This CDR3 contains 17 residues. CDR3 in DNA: TGCGCCAGCAGTCCACGCATGATAATGGCTTATAACTATGGCTACACCTTC. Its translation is CASSPRMIMAYNYGYTF.

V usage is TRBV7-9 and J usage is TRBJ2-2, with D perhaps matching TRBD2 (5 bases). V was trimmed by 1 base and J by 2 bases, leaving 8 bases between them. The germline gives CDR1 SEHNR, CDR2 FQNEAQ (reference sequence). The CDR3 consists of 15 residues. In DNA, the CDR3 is TGTGCCAGCAGCTTAGTACTAGACAACACCGGGGAGCTGTTTTTT. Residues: CASSLVLDNTGELFF.

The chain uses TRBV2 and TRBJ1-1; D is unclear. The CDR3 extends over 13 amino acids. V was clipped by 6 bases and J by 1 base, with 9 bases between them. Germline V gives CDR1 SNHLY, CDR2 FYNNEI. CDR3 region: CASSVLQNTEAFF. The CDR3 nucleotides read TGTGCCAGCAGCGTACTTCAGAACACTGAAGCTTTCTTT.

CDR3 residues: CASSRQGASEEAFF. The CDR3 DNA sequence: TGTGCCAGTAGTAGACAGGGGGCATCGGAGGAAGCTTTCTTT. The rearrangement uses TRBV19 and TRBJ1-1; 10 bases match TRBD1. Germline lookup yields CDR1 LNHDA and CDR2 SQIVND (reference sequence). V trimming: 4 bases; J trimming: 8 bases; junction bases outside the gene matches: 7. This CDR3 region has 14 residues.

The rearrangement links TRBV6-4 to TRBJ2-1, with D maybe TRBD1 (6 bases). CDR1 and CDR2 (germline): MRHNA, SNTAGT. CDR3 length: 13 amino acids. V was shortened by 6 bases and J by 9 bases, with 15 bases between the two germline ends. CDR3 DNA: TGTGCCAGCAGCGAACGCCAGGGGTTTGAGCAGTTCTTC. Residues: CASSERQGFEQFF.

The CDR3 spells CASSRIPTGSGYTF. DNA for the CDR3: TGTGCCAGCAGCCGGATTCCGACAGGGTCTGGCTACACCTTC. This chain uses TRBV3-1 (or the pseudogene TRBV3-2) with TRBJ1-2; 7 bases are a match to TRBD1. This CDR3 has 14 amino acids. V gave up 4 bases and J gave up 7 bases; unmatched junction bases: 9. CDR1 is LGHDT, CDR2 YNNKEL, per germline (reference sequence).

The CDR3 region has the DNA TGTGCCAGCAGTTACAGGGGGGATTCACCCCTCCACTTT. Residues: CASSYRGDSPLHF. V and J are TRBV27 and TRBJ1-6; 8 nucleotides agree with TRBD1. The V and J ends lost 4 bases and 8 bases, in that order; junction bases with no gene match: 1. Germline V lookup: CDR1 MNHEY, CDR2 SMNVEV (reference sequence). This CDR3 spans 13 amino acids.

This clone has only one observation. CDR3 nucleotide sequence: TGTGCCACCAGTTCCAGCGGTCGGGGGAACACTGAAGCTTTCTTT. Residues: CATSSSGRGNTEAFF. This chain links TRBV24-1 with TRBJ1-1, with D hard to call. The germline V gene encodes CDR1 KGHDR and CDR2 SFDVKD. CDR3 length: 15 amino acids. V lost 6 bases and J lost 1, with 14 bases in between.

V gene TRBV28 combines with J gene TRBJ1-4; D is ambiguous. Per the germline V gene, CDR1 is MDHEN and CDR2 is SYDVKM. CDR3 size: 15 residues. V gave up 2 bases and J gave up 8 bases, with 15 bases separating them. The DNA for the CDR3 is TGTGCCAGCAGTTTACAATCGAATCCGCGGGAAAAACTGTTTTTT. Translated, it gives CASSLQSNPREKLFF.

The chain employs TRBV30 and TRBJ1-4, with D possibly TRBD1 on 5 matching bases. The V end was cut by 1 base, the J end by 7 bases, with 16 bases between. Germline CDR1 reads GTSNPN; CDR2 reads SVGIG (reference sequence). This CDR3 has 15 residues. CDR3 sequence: CAWSDFTGPPEKLFF. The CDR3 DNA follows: TGTGCCTGGAGTGATTTCACAGGACCACCTGAAAAACTGTTTTTT.

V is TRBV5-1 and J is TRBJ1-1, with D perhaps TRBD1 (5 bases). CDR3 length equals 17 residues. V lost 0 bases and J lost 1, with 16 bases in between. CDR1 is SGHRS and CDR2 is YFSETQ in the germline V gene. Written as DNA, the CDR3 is TGCGCCAGCAGCTTGGCTGGTGGGGGGTATCGGAACACTGAAGCTTTCTTT. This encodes CASSLAGGGYRNTEAFF.

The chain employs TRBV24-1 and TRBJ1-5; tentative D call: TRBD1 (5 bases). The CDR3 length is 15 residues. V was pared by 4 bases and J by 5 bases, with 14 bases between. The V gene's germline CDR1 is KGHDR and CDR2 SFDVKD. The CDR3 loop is CATSEGAGYDQPQHF. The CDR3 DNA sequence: TGTGCCACCAGTGAAGGGGCTGGATATGATCAGCCCCAGCATTTT.

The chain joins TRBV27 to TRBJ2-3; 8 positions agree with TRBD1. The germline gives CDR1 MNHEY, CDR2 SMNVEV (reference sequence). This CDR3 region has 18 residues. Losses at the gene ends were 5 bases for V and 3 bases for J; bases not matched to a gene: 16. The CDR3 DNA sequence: TGTGCCAGCAGTGTACTCAGGACAGGGACGGTAAGGACAGATACGCAGTATTTT. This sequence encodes CASSVLRTGTVRTDTQYF.

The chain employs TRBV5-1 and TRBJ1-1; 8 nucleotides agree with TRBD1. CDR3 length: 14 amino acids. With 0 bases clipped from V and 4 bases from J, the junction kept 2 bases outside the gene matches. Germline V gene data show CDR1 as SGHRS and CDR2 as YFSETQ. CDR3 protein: CASSLEGQVTEAFF. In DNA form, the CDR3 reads TGCGCCAGCAGCTTGGAGGGACAGGTCACTGAAGCTTTCTTT.

In nucleotides, the CDR3 is TGTGCCAGAAGACTCCTGGGACAGTCTTACGAGCAGTACTTC. Amino acids: CARRLLGQSYEQYF. This chain connects TRBV5-3 to TRBJ2-7, with TRBD1 matching over 7 bases. TRBV5-3 is annotated as an ORF whose role is uncertain. There are 14 residues in the CDR3. V lost 5 bases, J lost 4 bases, and 9 bases stayed unmatched.

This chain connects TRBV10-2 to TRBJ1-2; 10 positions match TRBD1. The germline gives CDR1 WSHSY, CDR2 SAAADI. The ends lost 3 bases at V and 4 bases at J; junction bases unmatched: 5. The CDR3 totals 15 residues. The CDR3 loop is CASSDKTGGVYGYTF. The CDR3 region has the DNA TGCGCCAGCAGTGACAAGACAGGGGGCGTCTATGGCTACACCTTC.